This paragraph covers one T cell receptor beta chain sequence. Its antigen is unknown. TCRdb analysed the reads with MiXCR anew, one entry per CDR3 protein. Among under 300,000 distinct CDR3 sequences listed, approximately 13% were seen once. The sample comes from a study of T cell repertoires in cytomegalovirus infection. Whole-study context: Public TCR beta signatures were indicative of both CMV infection and a matching HLA type. Whole-study results and caveats: Summed frequency of shared TCR beta families picked out CMV carriers who also had the relevant HLA.

The CDR3 extends over 16 amino acids. Germline trimming cut 4 bases from V and 3 bases from J; bases unmatched to any gene: 6. Germline V gives CDR1 SGHRS, CDR2 YFSETQ. The sequencing input was PBMCs. The clonotype comes from a human donor in good health (CMV status not recorded). Some clones in this sample may be carry-over from other donors' samples. The chain joins TRBV5-1 to TRBJ1-4, with 10 bases matching TRBD1. The CDR3 sequence is CASSGRQGASNEKLFF. CDR3 nucleotide sequence: TGCGCCAGCAGCGGAAGACAGGGGGCGTCTAATGAAAAACTGTTTTTT.